Described below is a single T cell receptor beta chain sequence and its context. Antigen: not known. CDR1 is ENHRY, CDR2 SYGVKD, per germline. CDR3 size: 13 residues. Trimming shortened V by 3 bases and J by 9 bases, and 12 bases separated the two germline ends. These data come from a study of vaccination effects on CD4 cells after COVID-19. For the study at large: PBMC cultures contained about 1.9 million cells per well, about 10 IU/ml IL-2 and roughly 10 ug/ml peptides.

Isolating CD4+ T cells followed more than eight days of culture. Confirmation by PCR established that the person had SARS-CoV-2 infection between March and December 2020. Generated by immunoSEQ multiplex PCR, the TCRdb table keeps only in-frame clones and is missing some. The repertoire has approximately 45,000 clones, around four fifths of them found once; the top ten carry roughly 8.7%. The receptor was isolated from a human donor who had a prior SARS-CoV-2 infection. The specimen comprised CD4+ T cells from PBMCs cultured without peptide, sampled before COVID-19 vaccination. The V call is TRBV10-3, the J call TRBJ1-5; perhaps TRBD1 as D (6 bases). CDR3 sequence (DNA): TGTGCCATCAGTGAAGGGGGGGAAGGGCCCCAGCATTTT. The encoded protein is CAISEGGEGPQHF.